This T cell receptor (beta chain) was observed in a study of OX40 agonist ivuxolimab in advanced cancers. The CDR3 has 19 amino acids. V dropped 8 bases and J dropped 0; count of bases not matched to a gene: 20. The V gene's germline CDR1 is SNHLY and CDR2 FYNNEI. Repertoires were generated with immunoSEQ multiplex PCR, while TCRdb's copy carries only in-frame clones and drops some. The sample holds some 42,000 clones, 82% seen once. The sequenced sample was CD4+ or CD8+ T cells sorted from blood, obtained in a trial of the OX40 agonist ivuxolimab. The chain has TRBV2 and TRBJ2-7; TRBD2 matches 9 bases. The origin of this receptor is an adult with an advanced solid tumor such as melanoma, head and neck, liver or kidney cancer. CDR3 bases: TGTGCCAGCGGATCACACACAGCGGGGGGAAGTCACAACTCCTACGAGCAGTACTTC. Residues: CASGSHTAGGSHNSYEQYF.